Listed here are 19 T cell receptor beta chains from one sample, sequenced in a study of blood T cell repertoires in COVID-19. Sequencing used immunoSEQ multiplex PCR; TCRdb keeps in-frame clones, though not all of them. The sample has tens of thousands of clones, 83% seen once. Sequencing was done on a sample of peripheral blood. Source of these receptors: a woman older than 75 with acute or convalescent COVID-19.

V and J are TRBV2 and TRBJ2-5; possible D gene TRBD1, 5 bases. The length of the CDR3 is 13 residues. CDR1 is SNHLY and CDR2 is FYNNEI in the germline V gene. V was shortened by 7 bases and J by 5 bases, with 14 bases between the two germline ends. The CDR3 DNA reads TGTGCCAGCACCCAGGGTTCTCGGGAGACCCAGTACTTC. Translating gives CASTQGSRETQYF.

CDR3 protein: CASSPGLADPTGELFF. CDR3 nucleotide sequence: TGCGCCAGCAGCCCGGGACTAGCGGACCCGACCGGGGAGCTGTTTTTT. The rearrangement links TRBV4-3 to TRBJ2-2; 11 positions agree with TRBD2. CDR1 is LGHNA, CDR2 YSLEER, per germline. V dropped 4 bases and J dropped 5; count of bases not matched to a gene: 6. This CDR3 spans 16 amino acids.

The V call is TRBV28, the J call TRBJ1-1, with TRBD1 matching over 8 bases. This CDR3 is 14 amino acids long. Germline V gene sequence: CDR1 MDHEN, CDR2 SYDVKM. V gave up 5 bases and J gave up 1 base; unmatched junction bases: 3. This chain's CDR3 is CASSLGQENTEAFF. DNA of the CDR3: TGTGCCAGCAGTCTGGGACAGGAGAACACTGAAGCTTTCTTT.

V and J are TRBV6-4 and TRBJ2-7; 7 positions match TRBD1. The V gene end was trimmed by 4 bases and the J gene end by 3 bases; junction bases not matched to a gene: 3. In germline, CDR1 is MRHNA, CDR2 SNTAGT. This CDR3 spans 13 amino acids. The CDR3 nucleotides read TGTGCCAGCAGTGGAGGGGGCTACTACGAGCAGTACTTC. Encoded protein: CASSGGGYYEQYF.

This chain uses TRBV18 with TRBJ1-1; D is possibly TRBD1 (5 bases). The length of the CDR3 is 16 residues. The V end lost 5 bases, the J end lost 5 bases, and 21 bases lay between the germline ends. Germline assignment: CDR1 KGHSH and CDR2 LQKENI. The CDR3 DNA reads TGTGCCAGCTCAACACGAGAGACGGGGGGAGGTACTGAAGCTTTCTTT. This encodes CASSTRETGGGTEAFF.

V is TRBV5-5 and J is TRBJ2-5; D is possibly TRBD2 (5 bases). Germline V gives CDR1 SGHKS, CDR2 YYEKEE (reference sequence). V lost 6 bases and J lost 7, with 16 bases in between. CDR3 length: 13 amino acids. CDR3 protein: CASTPIDAGTQYF. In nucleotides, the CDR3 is TGTGCCAGCACCCCGATAGACGCGGGGACCCAGTACTTC.

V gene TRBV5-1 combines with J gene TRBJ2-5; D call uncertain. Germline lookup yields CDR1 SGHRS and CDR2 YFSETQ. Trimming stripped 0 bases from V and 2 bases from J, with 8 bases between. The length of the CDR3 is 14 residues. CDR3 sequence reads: CASSLVDLQETQYF. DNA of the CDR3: TGCGCCAGCAGCTTGGTAGACTTACAAGAGACCCAGTACTTC.

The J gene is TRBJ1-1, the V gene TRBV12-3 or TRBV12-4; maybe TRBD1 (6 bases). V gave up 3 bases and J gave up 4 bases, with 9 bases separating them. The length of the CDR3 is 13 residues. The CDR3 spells CASSLGGPTEAFF. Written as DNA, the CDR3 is TGTGCCAGCAGTTTGGGGGGGCCCACTGAAGCTTTCTTT.

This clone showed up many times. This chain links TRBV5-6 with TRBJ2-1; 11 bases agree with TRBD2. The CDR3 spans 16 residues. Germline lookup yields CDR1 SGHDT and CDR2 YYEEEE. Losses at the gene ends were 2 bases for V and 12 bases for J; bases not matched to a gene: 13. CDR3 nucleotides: TGTGCCAGCAGCTTTCAAAATTCACTAGCGGGAGTTGTGCAGTTCTTC. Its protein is CASSFQNSLAGVVQFF.

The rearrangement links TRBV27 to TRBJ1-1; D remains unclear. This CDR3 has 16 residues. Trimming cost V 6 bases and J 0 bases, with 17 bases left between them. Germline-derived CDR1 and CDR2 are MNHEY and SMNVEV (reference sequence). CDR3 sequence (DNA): TGTGCCAGCAGAAGTCTCGGAGGTGGTATGAACACTGAAGCTTTCTTT. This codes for CASRSLGGGMNTEAFF.

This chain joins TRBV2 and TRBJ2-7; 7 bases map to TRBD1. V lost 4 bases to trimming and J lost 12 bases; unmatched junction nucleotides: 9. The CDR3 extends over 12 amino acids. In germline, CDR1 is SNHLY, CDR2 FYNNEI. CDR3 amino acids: CASSATGVSAYF. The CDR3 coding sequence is TGTGCCAGCAGTGCAACAGGGGTGTCTGCGTACTTC.

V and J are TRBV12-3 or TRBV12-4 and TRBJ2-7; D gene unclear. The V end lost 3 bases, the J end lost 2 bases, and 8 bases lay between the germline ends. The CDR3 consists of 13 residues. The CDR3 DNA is TGTGCCAGCAGTTTCCTCGGAGCCTACGAGCAGTACTTC. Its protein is CASSFLGAYEQYF.

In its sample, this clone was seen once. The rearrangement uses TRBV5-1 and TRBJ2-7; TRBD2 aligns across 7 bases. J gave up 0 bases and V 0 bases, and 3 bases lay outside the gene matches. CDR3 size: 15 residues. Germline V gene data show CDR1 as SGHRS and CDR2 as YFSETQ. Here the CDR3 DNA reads TGCGCCAGCAGCTTGGGGTCTAGCGGCTCCTACGAGCAGTACTTC. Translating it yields CASSLGSSGSYEQYF.

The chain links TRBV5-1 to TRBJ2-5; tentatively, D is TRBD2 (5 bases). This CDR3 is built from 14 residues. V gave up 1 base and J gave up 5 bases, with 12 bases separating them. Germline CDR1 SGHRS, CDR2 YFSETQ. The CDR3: CASSLLDPGETQYF. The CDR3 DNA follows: TGCGCCAGCAGCTTGTTGGACCCGGGGGAGACCCAGTACTTC.

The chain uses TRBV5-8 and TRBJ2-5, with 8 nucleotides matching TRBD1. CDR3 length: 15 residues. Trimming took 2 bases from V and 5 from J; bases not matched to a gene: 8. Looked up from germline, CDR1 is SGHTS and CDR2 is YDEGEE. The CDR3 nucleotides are TGTGCCAGCAGCTTCCCCGGGACAGGAGGGGAGACCCAGTACTTC. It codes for CASSFPGTGGETQYF.

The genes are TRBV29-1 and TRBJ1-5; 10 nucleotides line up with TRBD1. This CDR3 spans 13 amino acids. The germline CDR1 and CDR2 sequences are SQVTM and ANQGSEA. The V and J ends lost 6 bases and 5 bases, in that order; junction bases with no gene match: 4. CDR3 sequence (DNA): TGCAGCGTGGGGACAGGGGCTTATCAGCCCCAGCATTTT. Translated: CSVGTGAYQPQHF.

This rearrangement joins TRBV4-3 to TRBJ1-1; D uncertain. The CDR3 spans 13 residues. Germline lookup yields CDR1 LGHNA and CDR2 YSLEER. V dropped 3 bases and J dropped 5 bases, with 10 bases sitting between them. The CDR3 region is CASSQETATEAFF. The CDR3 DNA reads TGCGCCAGCAGCCAGGAGACCGCAACTGAAGCTTTCTTT.

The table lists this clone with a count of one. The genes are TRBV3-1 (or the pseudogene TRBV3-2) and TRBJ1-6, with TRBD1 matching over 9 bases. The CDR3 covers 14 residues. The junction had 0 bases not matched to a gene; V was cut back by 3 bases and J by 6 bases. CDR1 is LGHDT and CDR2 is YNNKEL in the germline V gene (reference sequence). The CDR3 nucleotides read TGTGCCAGCAGCCAGGACAGGGGTAATTCACCCCTCCACTTT. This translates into CASSQDRGNSPLHF.

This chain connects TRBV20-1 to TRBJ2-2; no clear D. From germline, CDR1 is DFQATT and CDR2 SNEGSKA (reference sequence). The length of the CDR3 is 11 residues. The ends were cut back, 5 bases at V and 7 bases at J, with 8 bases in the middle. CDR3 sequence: CSASSGGELFF. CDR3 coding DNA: TGCAGTGCTTCCTCCGGCGGGGAGCTGTTTTTT.